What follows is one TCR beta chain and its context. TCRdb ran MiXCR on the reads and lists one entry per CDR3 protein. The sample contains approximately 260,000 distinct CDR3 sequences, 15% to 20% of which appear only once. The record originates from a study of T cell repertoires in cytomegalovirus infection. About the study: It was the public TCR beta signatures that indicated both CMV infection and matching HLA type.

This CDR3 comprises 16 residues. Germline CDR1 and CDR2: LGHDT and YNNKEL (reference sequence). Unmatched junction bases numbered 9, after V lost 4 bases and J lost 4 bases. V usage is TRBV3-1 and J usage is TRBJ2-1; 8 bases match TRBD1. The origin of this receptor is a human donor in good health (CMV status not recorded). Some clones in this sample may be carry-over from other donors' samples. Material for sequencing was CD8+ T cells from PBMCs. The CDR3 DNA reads TGTGCCAGCAGCCCCGGTTTAGGACAGGGTTACAATGAGCAGTTCTTC. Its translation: CASSPGLGQGYNEQFF.